The present entry profiles one T cell receptor (beta chain) with its context. This entry belongs to a study of CD8 T cells in Susac syndrome. RNA amounts of roughly 0.5 to 1 ug underwent reverse transcription with random hexamers. In TCRdb, the immunoSEQ multiplex PCR reads were re-called with MiXCR into one record per CDR3 protein. The data hold around 180,000 distinct CDR3 sequences, with approximately 95% observed a single time. The V gene lost 1 base and the J gene lost 4 bases, with 14 bases spanning the gap. Germline CDR1 GTSNPN, CDR2 SVGIG (reference sequence). There are 15 residues in the CDR3.

The receptor was derived from a human donor with multiple sclerosis. The genes are TRBV30 and TRBJ1-5; perhaps TRBD1 as D (6 bases). The sample consisted of CD4+ T cells from PBMCs. In nucleotides, the CDR3 is TGTGCCTGGAGTGACGTGGGGGGCACGAATCAGCCCCAGCATTTT. It encodes CAWSDVGGTNQPQHF.